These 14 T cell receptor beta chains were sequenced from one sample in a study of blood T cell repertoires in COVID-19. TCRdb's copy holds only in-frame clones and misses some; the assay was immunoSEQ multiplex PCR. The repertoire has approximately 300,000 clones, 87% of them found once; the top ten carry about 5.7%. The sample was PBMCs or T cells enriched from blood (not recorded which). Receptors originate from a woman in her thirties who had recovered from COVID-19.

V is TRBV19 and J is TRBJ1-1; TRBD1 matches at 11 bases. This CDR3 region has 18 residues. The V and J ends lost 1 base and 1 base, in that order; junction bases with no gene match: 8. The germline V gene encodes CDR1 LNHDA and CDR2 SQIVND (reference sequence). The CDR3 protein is CASSIVRDRGTRNTEAFF. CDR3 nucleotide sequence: TGTGCCAGTAGTATAGTCAGGGACAGGGGGACTCGGAACACTGAAGCTTTCTTT.

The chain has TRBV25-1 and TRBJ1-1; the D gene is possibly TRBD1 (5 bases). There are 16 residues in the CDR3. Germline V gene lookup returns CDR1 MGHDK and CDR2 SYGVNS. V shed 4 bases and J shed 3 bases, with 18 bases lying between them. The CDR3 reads CASSALSIGGDTEAFF. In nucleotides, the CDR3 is TGTGCCAGCAGTGCCCTTTCTATCGGGGGGGACACTGAAGCTTTCTTT.

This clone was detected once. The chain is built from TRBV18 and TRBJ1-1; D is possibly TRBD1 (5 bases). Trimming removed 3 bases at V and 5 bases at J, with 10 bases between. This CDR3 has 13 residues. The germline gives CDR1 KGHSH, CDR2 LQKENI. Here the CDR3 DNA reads TGTGCCAGCTCACCCCCTCCAGGGACTGAAGCTTTCTTT. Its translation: CASSPPPGTEAFF.

The CDR3 reads CASSVIYLQGDTDTQYF. The CDR3 region has the DNA TGCGCCAGCAGCGTCATTTATTTACAGGGTGACACAGATACGCAGTATTTT. The chain links TRBV5-1 to TRBJ2-3; a weak D match, TRBD1 (6 bases). Deletions cut 4 bases from V and 2 bases from J, with 20 bases between. Germline V gene sequence: CDR1 SGHRS, CDR2 YFSETQ. The CDR3 length is 17 residues.

The CDR3 reads CASSVGLADYNEQFF. In nucleotides, the CDR3 is TGTGCCAGCAGCGTAGGGCTAGCGGATTACAATGAGCAGTTCTTC. V gene TRBV9 combines with J gene TRBJ2-1, with TRBD2 matching over 7 bases. V lost 0 bases to trimming and J lost 4 bases; unmatched junction nucleotides: 4. The CDR3 is made up of 15 amino acids. Germline CDR1 reads SGDLS; CDR2 reads YYNGEE.

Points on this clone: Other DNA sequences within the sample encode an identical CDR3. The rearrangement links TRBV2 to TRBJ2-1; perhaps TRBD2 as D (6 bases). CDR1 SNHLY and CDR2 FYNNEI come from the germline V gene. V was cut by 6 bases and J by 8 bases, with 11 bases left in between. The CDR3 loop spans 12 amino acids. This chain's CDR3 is CASRARGDEQFF. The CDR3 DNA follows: TGTGCCAGCAGGGCCCGCGGGGATGAGCAGTTCTTC.

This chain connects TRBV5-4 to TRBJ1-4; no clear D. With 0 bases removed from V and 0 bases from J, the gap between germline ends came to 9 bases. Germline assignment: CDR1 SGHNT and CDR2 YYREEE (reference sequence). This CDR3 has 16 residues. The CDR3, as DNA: TGTGCCAGCAGCTTGGCCCCTAGTACAACTAATGAAAAACTGTTTTTT. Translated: CASSLAPSTTNEKLFF.

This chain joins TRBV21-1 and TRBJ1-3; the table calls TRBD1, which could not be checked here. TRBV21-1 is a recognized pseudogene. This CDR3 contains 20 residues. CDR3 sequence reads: CASSKSLRFAGQGYGNTIYF. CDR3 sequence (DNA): TGTGCCAGCAGCAAAAGTCTCCGGTTCGCGGGACAGGGTTATGGAAACACCATATATTTT.

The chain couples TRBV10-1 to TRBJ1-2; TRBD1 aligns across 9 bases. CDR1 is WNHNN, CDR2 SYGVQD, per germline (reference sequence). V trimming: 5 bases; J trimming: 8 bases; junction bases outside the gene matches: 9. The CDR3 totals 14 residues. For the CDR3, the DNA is TGCGCCAGCAGTCCGACCGGGACAGGGAAAGGCTACACCTTC. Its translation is CASSPTGTGKGYTF.

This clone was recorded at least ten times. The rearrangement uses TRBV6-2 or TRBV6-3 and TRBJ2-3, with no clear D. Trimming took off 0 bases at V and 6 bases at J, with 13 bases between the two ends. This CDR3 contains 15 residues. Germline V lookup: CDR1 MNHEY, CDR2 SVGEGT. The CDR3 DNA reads TGTGCCAGCAGTTACTCCGGCTCTGGAGCCGATACGCAGTATTTT. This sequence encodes CASSYSGSGADTQYF.

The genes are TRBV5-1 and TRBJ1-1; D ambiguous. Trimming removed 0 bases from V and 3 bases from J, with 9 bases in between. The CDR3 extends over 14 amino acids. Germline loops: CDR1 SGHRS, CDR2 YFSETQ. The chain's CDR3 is CASSLDGWDTEAFF. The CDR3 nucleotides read TGCGCCAGCAGCTTGGACGGGTGGGACACTGAAGCTTTCTTT.

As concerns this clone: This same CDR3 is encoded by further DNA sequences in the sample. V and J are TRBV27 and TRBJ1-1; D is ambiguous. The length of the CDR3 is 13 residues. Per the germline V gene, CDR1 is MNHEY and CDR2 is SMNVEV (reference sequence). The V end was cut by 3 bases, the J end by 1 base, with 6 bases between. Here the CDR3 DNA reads TGTGCCAGCAGTTTGGGCAGGAACACTGAAGCTTTCTTT. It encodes CASSLGRNTEAFF.

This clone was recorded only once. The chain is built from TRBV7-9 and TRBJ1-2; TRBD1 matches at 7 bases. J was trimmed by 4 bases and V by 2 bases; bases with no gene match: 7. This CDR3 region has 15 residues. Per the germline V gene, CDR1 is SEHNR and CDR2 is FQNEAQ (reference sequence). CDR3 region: CASSLITGASYGYTF. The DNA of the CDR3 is TGTGCCAGCAGCTTAATCACAGGGGCCTCCTATGGCTACACCTTC. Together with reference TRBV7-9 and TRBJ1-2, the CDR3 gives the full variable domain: DTGVSQNPRHKITKRGQNVTFRCDPISEHNRLYWYRQTLGQGPEFLTYFQNEAQLEKSRLLSDRFSAERPKGSFSTLEIQRTEQGDSAMYLCASSLITGASYGYTFGSGTRLTVV.

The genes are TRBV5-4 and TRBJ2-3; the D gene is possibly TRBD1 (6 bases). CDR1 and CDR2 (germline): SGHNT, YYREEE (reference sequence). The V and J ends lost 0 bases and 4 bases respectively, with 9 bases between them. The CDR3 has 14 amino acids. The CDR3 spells CASSLEWGPDTQYF. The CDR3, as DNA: TGTGCCAGCAGCTTGGAATGGGGGCCAGATACGCAGTATTTT.